This TCR beta chain was retrieved from a study of blood T cell repertoires in COVID-19. At the level of the study: COVID-19 samples from acute and convalescent phases originated in the United States, Italy and Spain. In each case, the material was cDNA or gDNA derived from T cells, B-cell-depleted T cells, or PBMCs.

Authors' methods: Researchers report that nucleated cell counts were estimated from reference gene primer amplification. Using immunoSEQ multiplex PCR, the repertoire was profiled, and TCRdb retains in-frame clones only, with some absent. That table supplies the V and J calls and clone size; D and trimming were determined from the DNA. The table shows 180,000 or so clones, with approximately 90% occurring only once. This receptor was obtained from a man aged 18 to 29 with acute or convalescent COVID-19. What was sequenced was peripheral blood.

The CDR3, as DNA: TGTGCCAGCAGTTCGGGGGGGGGCGGGGAGCTGTTTTTT. Its protein product is CASSSGGGGELFF. The rearrangement uses TRBV12-3 or TRBV12-4 and TRBJ2-2; 8 nucleotides agree with TRBD2. V was clipped by 4 bases and J by 7 bases; unmatched bases: 2. The CDR3 has 13 amino acids.